This record concerns one T cell receptor (beta chain) sequence. What antigen it recognizes has not been identified. Per-base qualities were not stored, and no clone one base away is much larger. This sample is drawn from a study of blood T cell repertoires in COVID-19 (dated by TCRdb to between 2020 and 2021). Concerning the study at large: Samples covering the acute and convalescent phases of COVID-19 were provided by collaborators in the United States, Italy and Spain. Subjects who had been exposed to COVID-19, were actively infected with it, or had recovered from it provided the deeply sampled blood TCRbeta repertoires that made up the dataset. The material from the prospective study consisted of cDNA or gDNA derived from T cells, B-cell-depleted T cells, or PBMCs. Where HLA class I and class II types were available, the types were taken from metadata supplied by the sample provider, not from assay-based typing. A freely available public database, intended as a resource for researchers studying the immune response to SARS-CoV-2, is where the repertoires were released. Nearly every sample came with metadata listing a de-identified subject ID, COVID-19 status, age in years and sex. Samples came from the ongoing ImmuneRACE study (first 160 participants) plus 1,254 subjects from 6 global collaborators.

Each collaborating institution followed its own protocols to collect whole blood in K2EDTA tubes. For TCRbeta analysis, collaborators shipped samples in one of three forms: frozen whole blood, isolated PBMCs, or DNA extracted from either of those sample types. TCRbeta CDR3 regions were amplified from genomic DNA by means of the immunoSEQ Assay, a bias-controlled multiplex PCR. The source study handled its data this way. Within the assay, amplification of reference gene primers was used to estimate how many nucleated cells each sample contained. To quantify the absolute abundance of each unique TCRbeta CDR3 rearrangement, sequence reads were collapsed and filtered. For each sample, productive Simpson clonality was calculated as the square root of Simpson's diversity index over productive rearrangements. In its TCRdb copy, this immuneACCESS table keeps in-frame sequences only and misses some clones. Where compared with another copy, unresolved V genes explain less than half of these, and the others have no known cause. From that table come the V and J calls and clone size; the DNA was used to work out D and trimming. In this sample the table shows roughly 200,000 clones, nearly 90% of which occur a single time. Clones ranked in the top ten supply approximately 0.62% of the sample.

The germline V gene yields SGHRS for CDR1 and YFSETQ for CDR2. Clipping removes 4 bases from V and 1 base from J, with 3 as the unmatched junction base count. From cysteine to phenylalanine, the CDR3 is 14 amino acids long. This entry keeps only the CDR3 DNA: 42 bases, framed from base 1. Overall study outcomes, separate from this receptor: The amount of clinical and demographic metadata varied by source and participant and was provided uncurated.

Sequenced input: peripheral blood. The chain is encoded by TRBV5-1 joined to TRBJ2-5, with 8 bases aligning to TRBD1. The receptor comes from a middle-aged man with acute or convalescent COVID-19. The CDR3 here reads CASSTDRGQETQYF. The bases are TGCGCCAGCAGCACAGACAGGGGCCAAGAGACCCAGTACTTC.